The T cell receptor beta chain described here comes from a study of T cells in Graves' hyperthyroidism and ophthalmopathy. What was amplified from RNA transcripts were TCR beta CDR3 regions. The HTBI primer set was used in a first-round RT-PCR of the TCR CDR3. TCRdb processed the multiplex PCR reads anew with MiXCR; each CDR3 protein has one entry. This table has a few hundred thousand distinct CDR3 sequences, about a sixth appearing once. General study results and limits: In simple terms, a model built on 13 V-J features told ophthalmopathy apart from stable hyperthyroidism.

PBMCs stemmed from 10 ml fresh peripheral blood. With 6 bases clipped from V and 5 bases from J, the junction kept 8 bases outside the gene matches. Per germline, CDR1 MRHNA and CDR2 SNTAGT. The length of the CDR3 is 14 residues. This clonotype was seen at least ten times. The antigen is unknown. What was sequenced was blood. The J gene is TRBJ2-5, the V gene TRBV6-4; TRBD2 matches at 8 bases. The clonotype was recovered from a woman aged 50 to 65 with Graves' hyperthyroidism. CDR3 DNA: TGTGCCAGCAGGCTACCGGGAGGGGATGAGACCCAGTACTTC. It translates to CASRLPGGDETQYF.